The next 14 T cell receptor beta chains were all read from a single sample in a study of immune heterogeneity within non-small cell lung tumors. TCR beta CDR3 was amplified by multiplex PCR, first round approximately 10 cycles, 32 V and 13 J primers. Each CDR3 protein is one row after TCRdb ran MiXCR on the multiplex PCR reads. Among about 34,000 distinct CDR3 sequences listed, 25% to 30% were seen once. TCRs were amplified from roughly 650 ng gDNA of bulk tumor per sample. The authors collected several far-apart biopsies from each primary tumor during surgery. Untreated, newly diagnosed non-small cell lung cancer patients underwent curative surgery. The sample was lung tumor tissue. The origin of the receptors is a man in his forties with non-small cell lung cancer.

As concerns this clonotype: It may be a read error: a sequence one base away is much more abundant. The chain carries TRBV12-3 or TRBV12-4 and TRBJ2-7; D gene unclear. The V and J ends lost 3 bases and 2 bases respectively, with 8 bases between them. This CDR3 contains 13 residues. CDR3 DNA sequence: TGTGCCAGCAGTTTTCATGGAACCTACGAGCAGTACTTC. Translating gives CASSFHGTYEQYF.

On this clonotype: The junction and the germline gene differ at one end; a read error may be behind it. V gene TRBV7-7 combines with J gene TRBJ2-2, with D perhaps matching TRBD2 (6 bases). The CDR3 runs to 13 residues. The germline gives CDR1 SSHAT, CDR2 FNYEAQ (reference sequence). This CDR3 is CASSLVEGGELFF. CDR3 coding DNA: TGTGCTAGCAGCTTAGTGGAGGGCGGGGAGCTGTTTTTT.

The chain links TRBV5-1 to TRBJ2-3, with D possibly being TRBD2 (5 bases). Looked up from germline, CDR1 is SGHRS and CDR2 is YFSETQ. Trimming removed 4 bases at V and 6 bases at J, with 15 bases between. The CDR3 is 14 residues long. The CDR3 region has the DNA TGCGCCAGCAGCGAGGGTGTTTATCCCGATACGCAGTATTTT. Translating it yields CASSEGVYPDTQYF.

This clonotype was counted a few times. The V gene is TRBV20-1, the J gene TRBJ2-1; possible D gene TRBD2, 5 bases. Looked up from germline, CDR1 is DFQATT and CDR2 is SNEGSKA (reference sequence). V was shortened by 1 base and J by 4 bases, with 8 bases between the two germline ends. This CDR3 comprises 13 residues. The CDR3 bases are TGCAGTGCTAGAGGTTGGGAGTACAATGAGCAGTTCTTC. Its translation is CSARGWEYNEQFF.

By share of the sample, this clonotype is large. The chain combines TRBV13 with TRBJ2-7, with 10 bases lining up with TRBD2. CDR1 and CDR2 (germline): PRHDT, FYEKMQ (reference sequence). V lost 5 bases, J lost 7 bases, and 11 bases stayed unmatched. The CDR3 contains 15 residues. The DNA of the CDR3 is TGTGCCAGCAGCCCGCAAGCGGGAGGGAAAGAAGAGCAGTACTTC. This codes for CASSPQAGGKEEQYF.

This clonotype was counted only a few times. V gene TRBV14 combines with J gene TRBJ1-1; the match to TRBD1 covers 9 bases. Germline trimming cut 5 bases from V and 3 bases from J; bases unmatched to any gene: 7. Germline V gene lookup returns CDR1 SGHDN and CDR2 FVKESK. The CDR3 is 15 amino acids. The chain's CDR3 is CASSGTGKMDTEAFF. The CDR3 bases are TGTGCCAGCAGCGGGACAGGGAAGATGGACACTGAAGCTTTCTTT.

The chain links TRBV5-5 to TRBJ2-1, with D tentatively TRBD2 (6 bases). The ends were cut back, 5 bases at V and 9 bases at J, with 15 bases in the middle. Germline CDR1 reads SGHKS; CDR2 reads YYEKEE (reference sequence). This CDR3 spans 13 amino acids. The CDR3 nucleotides read TGTGCCAGCAGTCTGGGAGGTTATGGTGAGCAGTTCTTC. This codes for CASSLGGYGEQFF.

This clonotype has only a few counts. The junction departs from germline at one end; a sequencing error may be responsible. J is TRBJ2-3 and V is TRBV10-3; D is possibly TRBD2 (6 bases). Germline loops: CDR1 ENHRY, CDR2 SYGVKD. The CDR3 length is 15 residues. CDR3 bases: TGTGCCATCAGTGAGTCGGAGGGATCCACAGATACGCTGTATTTT. This gives the protein CAISESEGSTDTLYF.

There are many counts of this clonotype. The chain couples TRBV12-3 or TRBV12-4 to TRBJ2-3; D uncertain. Trimming removed 6 bases at V and 8 bases at J, with 15 bases between. CDR3 length: 13 residues. The CDR3 nucleotides read TGTGCCAGCAGCCCCCGGAGAGTTGGTACGCAGTATTTT. Residues: CASSPRRVGTQYF.

This clonotype has more than one count but fewer than ten. V and J are TRBV20-1 and TRBJ2-1; 14 bases align to TRBD2. The CDR3 is made up of 14 amino acids. Trimming cost V 5 bases and J 10 bases; bases outside gene matches: 7. Per the germline V gene, CDR1 is DFQATT and CDR2 is SNEGSKA (reference sequence). The CDR3 coding sequence is TGCAGTGCTGGGAGACTAGCGGGAGGGCCCGAGCAGTTCTTC. This encodes CSAGRLAGGPEQFF.

This clonotype was counted between two and nine times. J is TRBJ2-7 and V is TRBV5-6; the D is unclear. V was pared by 3 bases and J by 2 bases, with 9 bases between. This CDR3 is built from 13 residues. The germline V gene encodes CDR1 SGHDT and CDR2 YYEEEE. For the CDR3, the DNA is TGTGCCAGCAGCTCTTTACTCACCTACGAGCAGTACTTC. Its protein product is CASSSLLTYEQYF.

This clonotype was seen at least ten times. The chain couples TRBV11-2 to TRBJ1-3; no clear D gene. Per germline, CDR1 SGHAT and CDR2 FQNNGV. Trimming took off 5 bases at V and 0 bases at J, with 14 bases between the two ends. CDR3 length: 16 residues. CDR3 in amino acids: CASSLSTWISGNTIYF. The CDR3 DNA reads TGTGCCAGCAGCCTTAGTACGTGGATCTCTGGAAACACCATATATTTT.

V and J are TRBV3-1 and TRBJ2-3; no clear D. Trimming removed 0 bases from V and 15 bases from J, with 10 bases in between. The CDR3 loop spans 11 amino acids. Per germline, CDR1 LGHDT and CDR2 YNNKEL (reference sequence). The CDR3 sequence is CASSQEGHRYF. As DNA, the CDR3 is TGTGCCAGCAGCCAAGAAGGTCATAGATATTTT.

This clonotype was counted many times. The chain links TRBV14 to TRBJ1-1, with 9 bases that match TRBD1. This CDR3 is built from 15 residues. With V trimmed by 7 bases and J by 0 bases, 6 bases remained unmatched. Per germline, CDR1 SGHDN and CDR2 FVKESK. Here the CDR3 reads CASTPGTGMNTEAFF. DNA of the CDR3: TGTGCCAGCACTCCGGGGACAGGGATGAACACTGAAGCTTTCTTT.